Presented here are 28 T cell receptor beta chains from one specimen sequenced in a study of long-term antiretroviral therapy in people with HIV. The assay, immunoSEQ v3.0, was run at survey level. TCRdb keeps only in-frame clones here, not all; method: immunoSEQ multiplex PCR. The table lists about 17,000 clones, 70% to 90% of them singletons. Sequenced here: unsorted PBMCs, sampled 6.9 years after starting antiretroviral therapy. The source of these receptors is a man between 45 and 60 years old with HIV.

This clone was observed a few times. The gene calls are TRBV29-1 and TRBJ1-1; D perhaps matches TRBD1 (5 bases). The V gene's germline CDR1 is SQVTM and CDR2 ANQGSEA. V was cut by 4 bases and J by 6 bases, with 12 bases left in between. This CDR3 comprises 12 residues. CDR3 bases: TGCAGCGTTGGAGGGGAACTGGCTGAAGCTTTCTTT. Translating it yields CSVGGELAEAFF.

By share, this clone counts as medium-sized. This sequence joins TRBV2 and TRBJ1-5; 8 positions agree with TRBD1. V lost 2 bases to trimming and J lost 3 bases; unmatched junction nucleotides: 3. CDR3 size: 15 residues. Germline lookup yields CDR1 SNHLY and CDR2 FYNNEI. The CDR3 nucleotides read TGTGCCAGCAGTGAAACGGACAGGGCCAATCAGCCCCAGCATTTT. Its translation: CASSETDRANQPQHF. The variable domain in full, completed from reference TRBV2 and TRBJ1-5, reads EPEVTQTPSHQVTQMGQEVILRCVPISNHLYFYWYRQILGQKVEFLVSFYNNEISEKSEIFDDQFSVERPDGSNFTLKIRSTKLEDSAMYFCASSETDRANQPQHFGDGTRLSIL.

This chain connects TRBV10-3 to TRBJ1-1, with D maybe TRBD1 (5 bases). Germline loops: CDR1 ENHRY, CDR2 SYGVKD. The V end was cut by 3 bases, the J end by 6 bases, with 14 bases between. CDR3 length: 14 amino acids. CDR3 in DNA: TGTGCCATCAGTGAAAAGCAGGGTATCCCTGAAGCTTTCTTT. Translated: CAISEKQGIPEAFF.

The CDR3 DNA reads as TGTGCCTGGAGTCGGGGGATAGGGGAGCAGTACTTC. Translation: CAWSRGIGEQYF. The genes are TRBV30 and TRBJ2-7; possible D gene TRBD2, 6 bases. The germline CDR1 and CDR2 sequences are GTSNPN and SVGIG (reference sequence). The CDR3 is 12 amino acids. Trimming cost V 2 bases and J 7 bases, with 12 bases left between them.

V and J are TRBV7-3 and TRBJ2-1; maybe TRBD2 (6 bases). The germline gives CDR1 SGHTA, CDR2 FQGTGA. The CDR3 is 18 amino acids. Trimming took off 5 bases at V and 1 base at J, with 21 bases between the two ends. For the CDR3, the DNA is TGTGCCAGCAGCCCCCGGAGTGAGGGCCGGGGGTCCTACAATGAGCAGTTCTTC. Its protein is CASSPRSEGRGSYNEQFF.

This clone was seen just once. The rearrangement joins TRBV28 to TRBJ2-1, with 15 bases aligning to TRBD2. The CDR3 is made up of 17 amino acids. Germline V gives CDR1 MDHEN, CDR2 SYDVKM. V dropped 2 bases and J dropped 6; count of bases not matched to a gene: 5. The CDR3 protein is CASSLRTSGRVVNEQFF. CDR3 DNA sequence: TGTGCCAGCAGTTTAAGGACTAGCGGGAGGGTAGTCAATGAGCAGTTCTTC. The full variable domain, with the rest looked up from reference TRBV28 and TRBJ2-1, is DVKVTQSSRYLVKRTGEKVFLECVQDMDHENMFWYRQDPGLGLRLIYFSYDVKMKEKGDIPEGYSVSREKKERFSLILESASTNQTSMYLCASSLRTSGRVVNEQFFGPGTRLTVL.

This clone showed up just a few times. The chain uses TRBV4-3 and TRBJ2-3, with TRBD2 matching over 9 bases. The germline CDR1 and CDR2 sequences are LGHNA and YSLEER. CDR3 length equals 15 residues. After removal of 0 bases from V and 7 bases from J, the junction contained 5 bases not matched to a gene. CDR3 bases: TGCGCCAGCAGCCAAGAGGGCGGGAGGGCGAATACGCAGTATTTT. This gives the protein CASSQEGGRANTQYF.

V is TRBV6-6 and J is TRBJ2-7; D ambiguous. Trimming shortened V by 6 bases and J by 3 bases, and 12 bases separated the two germline ends. The CDR3 runs to 13 residues. CDR1 is MNHNY, CDR2 SVGAGI, per germline (reference sequence). The CDR3 sequence is CASRRRENYEQYF. In DNA form, the CDR3 reads TGTGCCAGCAGGAGAAGGGAAAACTACGAGCAGTACTTC.

The V call is TRBV28, the J call TRBJ2-5; D possibly corresponds to TRBD2 (5 bases). This CDR3 contains 15 residues. The V end was cut by 4 bases, the J end by 4 bases, with 16 bases between. CDR1 MDHEN and CDR2 SYDVKM come from the germline V gene. The CDR3 coding sequence is TGTGCCAGCAGTTCCGGACTCTCTGGAGCAGAGACCCAGTACTTC. This gives the protein CASSSGLSGAETQYF.

This clone was picked up one time. J is TRBJ2-2 and V is TRBV5-1; D possibly matches TRBD1 or TRBD2 (5 bases each). Germline CDR1 reads SGHRS; CDR2 reads YFSETQ. CDR3 size: 14 residues. V lost 2 bases, J lost 7 bases, and 12 bases lay in between. Written as DNA, the CDR3 is TGCGCCAGCAGCTTCAGGGAGAACGTCGGGGAGCTGTTTTTT. This codes for CASSFRENVGELFF. The full variable domain, with the rest looked up from reference TRBV5-1 and TRBJ2-2, is KAGVTQTPRYLIKTRGQQVTLSCSPISGHRSVSWYQQTPGQGLQFLFEYFSETQRNKGNFPGRFSGRQFSNSRSEMNVSTLELGDSALYLCASSFRENVGELFFGEGSRLTVL.

This sequence joins TRBV30 and TRBJ1-5; D might be TRBD1 (6 bases). The CDR3 is made up of 15 amino acids. From germline, CDR1 is GTSNPN and CDR2 SVGIG (reference sequence). V lost 1 base and J 5 bases, leaving 15 bases between the germline ends. CDR3 in amino acids: CAWSGSTGGDQPQHF. CDR3 nucleotide sequence: TGTGCCTGGAGTGGGTCGACAGGAGGCGATCAGCCCCAGCATTTT. The whole variable domain, remainder taken from reference TRBV30 and TRBJ1-5, is SQTIHQWPATLVQPVGSPLSLECTVEGTSNPNLYWYRQAAGRGLQLLFYSVGIGQISSEVPQNLSASRPQDRQFILSSKKLLLSDSGFYLCAWSGSTGGDQPQHFGDGTRLSIL.

V gene TRBV11-2 combines with J gene TRBJ1-3; D unclear. Germline assignment: CDR1 SGHAT and CDR2 FQNNGV. The V end was cut by 4 bases, the J end by 0 bases, with 13 bases between. This CDR3 comprises 16 residues. The CDR3 DNA is TGTGCCAGCAGCTCTAAACCGGGAGACTCTGGAAACACCATATATTTT. It is translated as CASSSKPGDSGNTIYF.

The chain combines TRBV7-6 with TRBJ2-3; D could derive from TRBD1 or TRBD2 (6 bases each). Looked up from germline, CDR1 is SGHVS and CDR2 is FNYEAQ. V was shortened by 1 base and J by 2 bases, with 16 bases between the two germline ends. The CDR3 loop spans 17 amino acids. CDR3 loop: CASSLGVRGTSTDTQYF. The DNA for the CDR3 is TGTGCCAGCAGCTTAGGGGTTCGGGGGACATCCACAGATACGCAGTATTTT.

V and J are TRBV7-9 and TRBJ2-7; D not resolved. This CDR3 comprises 16 residues. CDR1 and CDR2 from the germline V gene are SEHNR and FQNEAQ (reference sequence). The V gene lost 6 bases and the J gene lost 2 bases, with 20 bases spanning the gap. Here the CDR3 reads CASRKTGRNSTYEQYF. The DNA of the CDR3 is TGTGCCAGCAGGAAGACTGGGCGGAATTCTACCTACGAGCAGTACTTC.

V gene TRBV9 combines with J gene TRBJ1-1; TRBD1 might be the D (6 bases). V was clipped by 4 bases and J by 3 bases, with 13 bases between them. Germline CDR1 is SGDLS and CDR2 is YYNGEE. This CDR3 has 14 amino acids. CDR3 in DNA: TGTGCCAGCAGCACGGGACAAATTGACACTGAAGCTTTCTTT. Amino acid sequence: CASSTGQIDTEAFF.

V usage is TRBV10-3 and J usage is TRBJ1-1; 7 bases match TRBD1. CDR3 length equals 14 residues. The V gene end was trimmed by 3 bases and the J gene end by 9 bases; junction bases not matched to a gene: 10. CDR1 and CDR2 from the germline V gene are ENHRY and SYGVKD. CDR3 sequence reads: CAISDWQGGLKAFF. DNA for the CDR3: TGTGCCATCAGTGATTGGCAGGGGGGATTAAAAGCTTTCTTT.

This clone was recorded a few times. This chain joins TRBV5-4 and TRBJ2-7; D gene ambiguous. Per germline, CDR1 SGHNT and CDR2 YYREEE (reference sequence). V was cut by 4 bases and J by 4 bases, with 21 bases left in between. The CDR3 extends over 16 amino acids. The CDR3 sequence: CASSPPPGDQDYEQYF. DNA for the CDR3: TGTGCCAGCAGCCCCCCTCCCGGAGACCAAGATTACGAGCAGTACTTC.

This rearrangement joins TRBV30 to TRBJ2-1; 9 positions agree with TRBD2. This CDR3 contains 20 residues. CDR1 and CDR2 from the germline V gene are GTSNPN and SVGIG (reference sequence). The V segment lost 0 bases and the J segment 5 bases; nucleotides outside the gene matches: 20. The CDR3 DNA reads TGTGCCTGGAGTGTAGGGCTAGCGGGAACTCCGTTCCGGGGGGACAATGAGCAGTTCTTC. As protein: CAWSVGLAGTPFRGDNEQFF.

The V gene is TRBV14, the J gene TRBJ2-1; TRBD1 agrees at 7 bases. The length of the CDR3 is 17 residues. V was clipped by 1 base and J by 9 bases; unmatched bases: 15. CDR1 is SGHDN, CDR2 FVKESK, per germline. In DNA form, the CDR3 reads TGTGCCAGCAGCCAAGTTGGTAGACAGGGAAAGAGGGCTGAGCAGTTCTTC. Protein sequence: CASSQVGRQGKRAEQFF.

This clone was seen a handful of times. The chain couples TRBV14 to TRBJ2-7; possible D gene TRBD1, 9 bases. The V end lost 4 bases, the J end lost 3 bases, and 40 bases lay between the germline ends. Germline V CDR1 and CDR2: SGHDN, FVKESK. CDR3 length: 23 residues. This chain's CDR3 is CASSPPISPPGQGRSGSFYEQYF. The CDR3 coding sequence is TGTGCCAGCAGCCCTCCCATTAGCCCCCCGGGACAGGGAAGGAGCGGGAGTTTCTACGAGCAGTACTTC.

The genes are TRBV7-2 and TRBJ2-5; D unclear. The CDR3 loop spans 15 amino acids. From germline, CDR1 is SGHTA and CDR2 FQGNSA. With 5 bases removed from V and 8 bases from J, the gap between germline ends came to 21 bases. The CDR3 loop is CASSTDRTEKRTQYF. CDR3 nucleotide sequence: TGTGCCAGCAGCACCGACCGGACGGAGAAGAGAACCCAGTACTTC.

This clone counts as medium-sized. The rearrangement joins TRBV5-4 to TRBJ2-7; 8 bases match TRBD2. This CDR3 contains 13 residues. Trimming took 5 bases from V and 2 from J; bases not matched to a gene: 3. Germline V gene sequence: CDR1 SGHNT, CDR2 YYREEE (reference sequence). This CDR3 reads CASRFSGTYEQYF. DNA of the CDR3: TGTGCCAGCAGGTTTAGCGGGACCTACGAGCAGTACTTC.

The CDR3 is CASSFAAGRSGNTIYF. The CDR3 coding sequence is TGTGCCAGCAGCTTCGCGGCGGGTCGCTCTGGAAACACCATATATTTT. The chain links TRBV5-5 to TRBJ1-3; D gene unclear. CDR1 and CDR2 from the germline V gene are SGHKS and YYEKEE (reference sequence). The length of the CDR3 is 16 residues. Trimming removed 2 bases at V and 0 bases at J, with 12 bases between.

The chain has TRBV4-3 and TRBJ2-7; D gene unclear. Germline V CDR1 and CDR2: LGHNA, YSLEER. The V and J ends lost 1 base and 2 bases respectively, with 12 bases between them. The CDR3 consists of 15 residues. The CDR3 spells CASSQALLAAYEQYF. In DNA form, the CDR3 reads TGCGCCAGCAGCCAAGCTCTGTTAGCTGCCTACGAGCAGTACTTC.

The chain joins TRBV28 to TRBJ1-1, with D possibly TRBD1 on 5 matching bases. CDR1 is MDHEN and CDR2 is SYDVKM in the germline V gene. The ends were cut back, 7 bases at V and 5 bases at J, with 20 bases in the middle. The CDR3 is 15 residues long. CDR3 sequence: CASIPSAGGVTEAFF. The CDR3 nucleotides read TGTGCCAGCATTCCCTCGGCGGGGGGAGTTACTGAAGCTTTCTTT.

This chain connects TRBV9 to TRBJ2-4; 8 nucleotides match TRBD1. Per the germline V gene, CDR1 is SGDLS and CDR2 is YYNGEE. With V trimmed by 4 bases and J by 0 bases, 6 bases remained unmatched. The CDR3 is made up of 16 amino acids. CDR3 bases: TGTGCCAGCAGCCCCGGGACAGGTGTAGCCAAAAACATTCAGTACTTC. As protein: CASSPGTGVAKNIQYF.

The J gene is TRBJ2-3, the V gene TRBV11-2; D is unresolved. V was clipped by 2 bases and J by 5 bases, with 11 bases between them. Germline V gives CDR1 SGHAT, CDR2 FQNNGV. The CDR3 covers 14 residues. The CDR3 loop is CASSLRPMGDTQYF. The CDR3 DNA follows: TGTGCCAGCAGCTTAAGACCGATGGGAGATACGCAGTATTTT.

The genes are TRBV28 and TRBJ2-7, with 7 positions matching TRBD2. With 3 bases clipped from V and 7 bases from J, the junction kept 12 bases outside the gene matches. The CDR3 covers 15 residues. Germline V CDR1 and CDR2: MDHEN, SYDVKM. In nucleotides, the CDR3 is TGTGCCAGCAGTTTTGGAGACGACGGGAGGTGGGAGCAGTACTTC. The encoded protein is CASSFGDDGRWEQYF.